What follows are 23 T cell receptor beta chains derived from one specimen sequenced in a study of blood T cell repertoires in COVID-19. Clones were sequenced by immunoSEQ multiplex PCR, and TCRdb holds only the in-frame ones, with some missing. This sample carries about 210,000 clones, roughly 89% of them seen once, and the ten largest clones take 10%. Sequencing was performed on PBMCs or T cells enriched from blood (not recorded which). The receptors stem from a man aged 18 to 35 with acute COVID-19.

This chain connects TRBV28 to TRBJ1-1; unclear D gene. This CDR3 spans 14 amino acids. The V end lost 6 bases, the J end lost 1 base, and 12 bases lay between the germline ends. Per germline, CDR1 MDHEN and CDR2 SYDVKM. In DNA form, the CDR3 reads TGTGCCAGCAGCTCTGGGCCCCAGAACACTGAAGCTTTCTTT. Translation: CASSSGPQNTEAFF.

The gene calls are TRBV19 and TRBJ2-3; 14 bases align to TRBD2. CDR3 length: 15 residues. The germline CDR1 and CDR2 sequences are LNHDA and SQIVND (reference sequence). The V and J ends lost 3 bases and 8 bases, in that order; junction bases with no gene match: 4. DNA of the CDR3: TGTGCCAGTAGTATTGGACTAGCGGGAGGTGGTACGCAGTATTTT. Translated: CASSIGLAGGGTQYF.

The chain links TRBV4-1 to TRBJ1-2; TRBD1 agrees at 7 bases. The V and J ends lost 1 base and 8 bases, in that order; junction bases with no gene match: 13. This CDR3 region has 16 residues. Germline loops: CDR1 MGHRA, CDR2 YSYEKL. CDR3 sequence: CASSQGGSRQGRGYTF. The CDR3 bases are TGCGCCAGCAGCCAAGGGGGTTCCAGACAGGGAAGAGGCTACACCTTC.

The chain uses TRBV11-2 and TRBJ2-6; D is uncertain. Trimming took off 2 bases at V and 2 bases at J, with 7 bases between the two ends. Germline CDR1 and CDR2: SGHAT and FQNNGV. The CDR3 length is 15 residues. CDR3 sequence reads: CASSLMSAGANVLTF. The CDR3 nucleotides are TGTGCCAGCAGCTTAATGAGCGCTGGGGCCAACGTCCTGACTTTC.

The chain joins TRBV2 to TRBJ2-7; 7 bases are shared with TRBD1. CDR3 length: 14 amino acids. Germline-derived CDR1 and CDR2 are SNHLY and FYNNEI. V trimming: 6 bases; J trimming: 2 bases; junction bases outside the gene matches: 7. CDR3 bases: TGTGCCAGCAGCACACAGGGGCCCGCCTACGAGCAGTACTTC. Translation gives CASSTQGPAYEQYF.

This chain joins TRBV29-1 and TRBJ2-1, with unresolved D. Between the trimmed V and J ends, which lost 5 bases and 6 bases, there was a span of 8 bases. Germline lookup yields CDR1 SQVTM and CDR2 ANQGSEA. The CDR3 is 11 amino acids. The CDR3 sequence is CSVYKTNEQFF. CDR3 nucleotides: TGCAGCGTTTACAAAACCAATGAGCAGTTCTTC.

The chain has TRBV27 and TRBJ1-2; perhaps TRBD1 as D (5 bases). The V end lost 9 bases, the J end lost 5 bases, and 19 bases lay between the germline ends. Germline lookup yields CDR1 MNHEY and CDR2 SMNVEV (reference sequence). This CDR3 spans 14 amino acids. CDR3 sequence reads: CASRATGTPYGYTF. The CDR3 coding sequence is TGTGCCAGTAGGGCAACCGGGACTCCATATGGCTACACCTTC.

V gene TRBV5-1 combines with J gene TRBJ1-5; no clear D. Trimming pared 0 bases from V and 5 bases from J, leaving 12 bases between. This CDR3 has 15 amino acids. Germline V gene sequence: CDR1 SGHRS, CDR2 YFSETQ. The CDR3 sequence: CASSLAPITDQPQHF. DNA of the CDR3: TGCGCCAGCAGCTTGGCCCCAATAACGGATCAGCCCCAGCATTTT.

The rearrangement uses TRBV12-3 or TRBV12-4 and TRBJ2-3; D gene ambiguous. V lost 3 bases and J 1 base, leaving 5 bases between the germline ends. This CDR3 has 13 amino acids. The CDR3 region has the DNA TGTGCCAGCAGTTTCTCAGGCACAGATACGCAGTATTTT. It yields the protein CASSFSGTDTQYF.

The V call is TRBV27, the J call TRBJ2-7, with D maybe TRBD2 (5 bases). Deletions cut 3 bases from V and 1 base from J, with 13 bases between. Germline V gene sequence: CDR1 MNHEY, CDR2 SMNVEV (reference sequence). The CDR3 has 15 residues. CDR3 nucleotide sequence: TGTGCCAGCAGTTTGGCTCAGGAGGCATCCTACGAGCAGTACTTC. As protein: CASSLAQEASYEQYF.

The chain recombines TRBV11-3 with TRBJ2-5, with D possibly being TRBD1 (6 bases). The V and J ends lost 5 bases and 5 bases respectively, with 18 bases between them. The CDR3 has 15 amino acids. The germline V gene encodes CDR1 SGHNT and CDR2 YENEEA. CDR3 residues: CASSHLGGVGETQYF. CDR3 nucleotide sequence: TGTGCCAGCAGCCACCTAGGGGGAGTGGGTGAGACCCAGTACTTC.

CDR3 bases: TGTGCCAGCAGTCCTATCAGGGGGCGCCGGAAGAACAATGAGCAGTTCTTC. This sequence encodes CASSPIRGRRKNNEQFF. The V call is TRBV28, the J call TRBJ2-1; 8 bases map to TRBD1. This CDR3 has 17 residues. V gave up 5 bases and J gave up 5 bases; unmatched junction bases: 14. Germline loops: CDR1 MDHEN, CDR2 SYDVKM.

V is TRBV4-1 and J is TRBJ1-6; the D gene is possibly TRBD1 (5 bases). The V end lost 4 bases, the J end lost 4 bases, and 17 bases lay between the germline ends. There are 17 residues in the CDR3. The V gene's germline CDR1 is MGHRA and CDR2 YSYEKL. The CDR3 spells CASSPRSTDSYNSPLHF. The DNA of the CDR3 is TGCGCCAGCAGCCCCCGCTCTACTGACAGTTATAATTCACCCCTCCACTTT.

The chain employs TRBV5-1 and TRBJ2-5, with 7 bases that match TRBD1. V dropped 4 bases and J dropped 5; count of bases not matched to a gene: 8. Per the germline V gene, CDR1 is SGHRS and CDR2 is YFSETQ. The CDR3 loop spans 14 amino acids. The CDR3 spells CASSPGQVIETQYF. For the CDR3, the DNA is TGCGCCAGCAGCCCAGGACAGGTCATTGAGACCCAGTACTTC.

This clone was detected once. The chain couples TRBV10-2 to TRBJ2-3, with D possibly being TRBD2 (5 bases). Trimming left V 2 bases short and J 4 bases short, with 10 bases between. The CDR3 is 14 residues long. The germline V gene encodes CDR1 WSHSY and CDR2 SAAADI. The DNA of the CDR3 is TGCGCCAGCAGTGAGCCTGAAGCGGCAGATACGCAGTATTTT. Translated, it gives CASSEPEAADTQYF.

The rearrangement uses TRBV7-8 and TRBJ1-4, with TRBD1 identical over 9 bases. Germline-derived CDR1 and CDR2 are SGHVS and FQNEAQ. V was pared by 4 bases and J by 5 bases, with 5 bases of the junction left unmatched. CDR3 length: 15 residues. The CDR3 DNA sequence: TGTGCCAGCAGCTCCGACGGGACAGGGAATGAAAAACTGTTTTTT. As protein: CASSSDGTGNEKLFF.

The chain has TRBV3-1 (or the pseudogene TRBV3-2) and TRBJ2-2; D is possibly TRBD1 (6 bases). CDR1 and CDR2 from the germline V gene are LGHDT and YNNKEL (reference sequence). V shed 3 bases and J shed 4 bases, with 6 bases lying between them. The CDR3 length is 13 residues. The CDR3 DNA sequence: TGTGCCAGCAGCCAGGACAGCACCGGGGAGCTGTTTTTT. Protein product: CASSQDSTGELFF.

The rearrangement links TRBV7-8 to TRBJ2-1; maybe TRBD1 (6 bases). The germline V gene encodes CDR1 SGHVS and CDR2 FQNEAQ. The CDR3 has 16 residues. V was shortened by 3 bases and J by 0 bases, with 12 bases between the two germline ends. This CDR3 is CASSFLGHSSYNEQFF. CDR3 coding DNA: TGTGCCAGCAGCTTCCTGGGACACAGCTCCTACAATGAGCAGTTCTTC.

This clone was seen once. This chain joins TRBV7-9 and TRBJ2-2; 8 nucleotides align to TRBD1. The V and J ends lost 8 bases and 3 bases, in that order; junction bases with no gene match: 17. CDR1 and CDR2 (germline): SEHNR, FQNEAQ (reference sequence). The CDR3 loop spans 18 amino acids. The CDR3 sequence is CASAFGGTGGTDTGELFF. CDR3 bases: TGTGCCAGCGCTTTTGGGGGAACAGGGGGAACTGACACCGGGGAGCTGTTTTTT.

The CDR3 sequence is CAYDRVGAGSYGYTF. CDR3 in DNA: TGTGCCTACGACAGGGTAGGGGCGGGGAGCTATGGCTACACCTTC. The J gene is TRBJ1-2, the V gene TRBV30, with 7 bases matching TRBD1. Germline V gene lookup returns CDR1 GTSNPN and CDR2 SVGIG (reference sequence). The CDR3 consists of 15 residues. V shed 7 bases, J shed 4 bases, and the junction held 15 bases outside the gene matches.

The gene calls are TRBV30 and TRBJ2-5, with 8 bases matching TRBD2. Germline V gene lookup returns CDR1 GTSNPN and CDR2 SVGIG (reference sequence). The CDR3 consists of 14 residues. V lost 0 bases to trimming and J lost 4 bases; unmatched junction nucleotides: 4. The CDR3 nucleotides read TGTGCCTGGAGTGTCTTAGCGGGAAGAGAGACCCAGTACTTC. The encoded protein is CAWSVLAGRETQYF.

The rearrangement links TRBV5-6 to TRBJ2-1, with 8 bases fitting TRBD1. Per germline, CDR1 SGHDT and CDR2 YYEEEE. J lost 5 bases, V lost 6 bases, and 7 bases had no gene match. This CDR3 has 14 amino acids. The DNA of the CDR3 is TGTGCCAGCAATCCGACAGGGGTGCACAATGAGCAGTTCTTC. Amino acids: CASNPTGVHNEQFF.

The chain carries TRBV21-1 and TRBJ2-7; TRBD1, the D gene given by the table, was not confirmed from the DNA. TRBV21-1 is assigned pseudogene status. This CDR3 has 22 amino acids. The CDR3 region is CASSKGFNSGDHGALGDYEQYF. The CDR3 DNA reads as TGTGCCAGCAGCAAAGGATTTAACTCAGGGGACCACGGGGCCCTGGGGGACTACGAGCAGTACTTC.